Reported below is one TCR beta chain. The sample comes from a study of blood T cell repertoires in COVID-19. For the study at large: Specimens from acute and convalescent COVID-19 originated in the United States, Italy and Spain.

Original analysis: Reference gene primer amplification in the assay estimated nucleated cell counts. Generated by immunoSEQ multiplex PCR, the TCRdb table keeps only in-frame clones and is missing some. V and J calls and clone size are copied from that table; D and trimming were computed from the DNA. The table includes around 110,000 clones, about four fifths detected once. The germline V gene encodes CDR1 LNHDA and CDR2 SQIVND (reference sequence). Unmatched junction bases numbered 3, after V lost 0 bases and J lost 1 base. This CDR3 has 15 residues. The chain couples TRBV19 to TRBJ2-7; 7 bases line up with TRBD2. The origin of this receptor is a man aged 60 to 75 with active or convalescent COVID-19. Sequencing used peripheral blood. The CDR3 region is CASSIDGRVSYEQYF. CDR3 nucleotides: TGTGCCAGTAGTATAGATGGGAGGGTTTCCTACGAGCAGTACTTC. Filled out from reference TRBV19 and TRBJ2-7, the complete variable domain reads DGGITQSPKYLFRKEGQNVTLSCEQNLNHDAMYWYRQDPGQGLRLIYYSQIVNDFQKGDIAEGYSVSREKKESFPLTVTSAQKNPTAFYLCASSIDGRVSYEQYFGPGTRLTVT.